This is a list of T cell receptor beta chains from one sample in a study of PD-1 blockade in classical Hodgkin lymphoma. This table comes from immunoSEQ multiplex PCR, and its TCRdb copy is limited to in-frame clones, with some not included. The sample has some 14,000 clones, around 84% seen once. Sequencing input: CD4+ T cells from blood. The receptors derive from a human donor with classical Hodgkin lymphoma. CDR3s include the opening cysteine and the closing phenylalanine or tryptophan. The D gene is left open where the match is weak. The size entry is marked missing in some rows and otherwise reads once, few, many or a size class.

TRBV7-2	-	TRBD1	TRBJ2-7	TGTGCCAGCAGTACTCAGGCAGGGGGATCCTACGAGCAGTACTTC	CASSTQAGGSYEQYF
TRBV9	few	-	TRBJ1-1	TGTGCCAGCAGCGAGGGGCAGAACACTGAAGCTTTCTTT	CASSEGQNTEAFF
TRBV6-1	-	-	TRBJ2-7	TGTGCCAGCAGTGAAGTTGGGTACGAGCAGTACTTC	CASSEVGYEQYF
TRBV27	-	TRBD1	TRBJ1-2	TGTGCCAGCAGTCCCCGACAGGGGTTGGGCTACACCTTC	CASSPRQGLGYTF
TRBV7-2	-	-	TRBJ2-7	TGTGCCAGCAGCTCAAGCGGGCTATACTCCTACGAGCAGTACTTC	CASSSSGLYSYEQYF
TRBV28	-	-	TRBJ1-1	TGTGCCAGCAGCACAATCCAAACCCCGGGACGCTTAATTGAAGCTTTCTTT	CASSTIQTPGRLIEAFF
TRBV7-2	-	-	TRBJ2-7	TGTGCCAGCAGCTTAGGCGTCAACCGATGGGGCGAGCAGTACTTC	CASSLGVNRWGEQYF
TRBV28	-	-	TRBJ2-2	TGTGCCAGCATCTCGAACACCGGGGAGCTGTTTTTT	CASISNTGELFF
TRBV5-1	-	-	TRBJ2-3	TGCGCCAGCAGCTTAAATCAGAGAGATACGCAGTATTTT	CASSLNQRDTQYF
TRBV5-1	-	-	TRBJ1-1	TGCGCCAGCAGCTCAGGCCCTGCCATTCAGGCTGAAGCTTTCTTT	CASSSGPAIQAEAFF
TRBV2	-	-	TRBJ2-3	TGTGCCAGCAGGGGGCAGGTGAACACAGATACGCAGTATTTT	CASRGQVNTDTQYF
TRBV7-7	-	-	TRBJ2-5	TGTGCCAGCAGCTTGAACGGGCGGGAGACCCAGTACTTC	CASSLNGRETQYF
TRBV5-1	few	-	TRBJ1-2	TGCGCCAGCAACGTGGAGGGGTCCTATGGCTACACCTTC	CASNVEGSYGYTF
TRBV5-1	-	TRBD1	TRBJ2-5	TGCGCCAGCAGCTTGGGCGACATGAGACAGGGGGCGCAAGAGACCCAGTACTTC	CASSLGDMRQGAQETQYF
TRBV9	once	TRBD1	TRBJ2-1	TGTGCCAGCAGCCCTGGGACAGCCCCCTACAATGAGCAGTTCTTC	CASSPGTAPYNEQFF
TRBV7-2	-	-	TRBJ1-3	TGTGCCAGCAGCTTAGCCGGGTTCAGCTCTGGAAACACCATATATTTT	CASSLAGFSSGNTIYF
TRBV5-1	-	TRBD1	TRBJ1-2	TGCGCCAGCAGCCCGGGACAGAACTATGGCTACACCTTC	CASSPGQNYGYTF
TRBV5-1	-	TRBD2	TRBJ2-1	TGCGCCAGCAGCTTGGAGACTAGCGGGAGATCCTTTAACAATGAGCAGTTCTTC	CASSLETSGRSFNNEQFF
TRBV25-1	-	-	TRBJ1-1	TGTGCCAGCAGTGAAGAGGACAGAATGAACACTGAAGCTTTCTTT	CASSEEDRMNTEAFF
TRBV5-5	-	-	TRBJ1-2	TGTGCCAGCAGCTTGACGGGGGCTAACTATGGCTACACCTTC	CASSLTGANYGYTF
TRBV7-2	-	TRBD2	TRBJ2-3	TGTGCCAGCAGCCACGGGACTAATGCATATACGCAGTATTTT	CASSHGTNAYTQYF
TRBV2	-	-	TRBJ1-5	TGTGCCAGCAGCCCAGGGCGTAATAGCAATCAGCCCCAGCATTTT	CASSPGRNSNQPQHF
TRBV28	-	-	TRBJ2-7	TGTGCCAGCACCAAGAGCTCCTACGAGCAGTACTTC	CASTKSSYEQYF
TRBV4-3	few	-	TRBJ2-3	TGCGCCAGCAGCCAAGGGGCTAGCGTAGAAACAGATACGCAGTATTTT	CASSQGASVETDTQYF
TRBV28	-	TRBD1	TRBJ1-5	TGTGCCAGCAGTGCCTCGGGGGGACAGTGGAATCAGCCCCAGCATTTT	CASSASGGQWNQPQHF
TRBV7-2	-	TRBD2	TRBJ2-2	TGTGCCAGCAGCCGGACTAGTCGAGTTACCGGGGAGCTGTTTTTT	CASSRTSRVTGELFF
TRBV7-9	-	-	TRBJ2-7	TGTGCCAGCAGCGATCCCGCAAGAGGGCGCCCTCTCTCCTACGAGCAGTACTTC	CASSDPARGRPLSYEQYF
TRBV11-2	-	TRBD2	TRBJ2-7	TGTGCCAGCAGCTTATACCCCCCAGCGGGGCACAGCTTC	CASSLYPPAGHSF
TRBV7-8	-	-	TRBJ1-5	TGTGCCAGCAGCTCGGACCCTAAACCTGGGCCCCAGCATTTT	CASSSDPKPGPQHF
TRBV7-4	-	-	TRBJ2-7	TGTGCCAGCAGCTTGCGCTCAGGAGCCTACGAGCAGTACTTC	CASSLRSGAYEQYF
TRBV2	-	-	TRBJ2-3	TGTGCCAGCGTGAGGAGCCCCGTGGAGGGGGCGCAGTATTTT	CASVRSPVEGAQYF
TRBV5-1	-	-	TRBJ2-5	TGCGCCAGCTCCCTTTTGGGGGCCCAAGAGACCCAGTACTTC	CASSLLGAQETQYF
TRBV27	-	-	TRBJ2-7	TGTGCCAGCTCGCCGCGACTAGGTTACTACGAGCAGTACTTC	CASSPRLGYYEQYF
TRBV7-2	-	-	TRBJ1-2	TGTGCCAGCAGCTTAGAGGGGATGGGCTATGGCTACACCTTC	CASSLEGMGYGYTF
TRBV7-9	-	TRBD1	TRBJ1-1	TGTGCCAGCAGCTTGACAGGGGATTTGGGTGAAGCTTTCTTT	CASSLTGDLGEAFF
TRBV28	once	-	TRBJ1-4	TGTGCCAGCAGTTGGACAGATGAAAAACTGTTTTTT	CASSWTDEKLFF
TRBV7-9	-	TRBD1	TRBJ2-5	TGTGCCAGCAGCACGACAGGGGCCGGGGAGACCCAGTACTTC	CASSTTGAGETQYF
TRBV5-4	-	-	TRBJ2-7	TGTGCCAGCAGCGCCCTCGGTTACAGTCCCTACGAGCAGTACTTC	CASSALGYSPYEQYF
TRBV19	-	-	TRBJ1-1	TGTGCCACAACAGAGAACACTGAAGCTTTCTTT	CATTENTEAFF
TRBV5-1	-	-	TRBJ1-1	TGCGCCAGCAGCTCAGGAGAAGGAGGGAACACTGAAGCTTTCTTT	CASSSGEGGNTEAFF
TRBV19	-	-	TRBJ2-7	TGTGCCAGTAGTATAGATGTGGCACTGAGCTACGAGCAGTACTTC	CASSIDVALSYEQYF
TRBV18	-	TRBD2	TRBJ2-3	TGTGCCAGCTCATCCTTAGCGGGAGGGAGAGATACGCAGTATTTT	CASSSLAGGRDTQYF
TRBV7-2	-	TRBD2	TRBJ2-3	TGTGCCAGCAGCTTCAGGGCTAGCGGGAGGGCCTTCACAGATACGCAGTATTTT	CASSFRASGRAFTDTQYF
TRBV5-1	-	-	TRBJ2-2	TGCGCCAGCACTCCGCGAGGAAACACCGGGGAGCTGTTTTTT	CASTPRGNTGELFF
TRBV28	-	-	TRBJ1-2	TGTGCCAGCAGTCCCGACAGCATCTATGGCTACACCTTC	CASSPDSIYGYTF
TRBV21-1	-	-	TRBJ2-3	TGTGCCAGCAGCAAAAGGAGGGCGACACGTAGCACAGATACGCAGTATTTT	CASSKRRATRSTDTQYF
TRBV21-1	-	-	TRBJ1-2	TGTGCCAATACACAGGGGGTCTTCATGTCGAACTATGGCTACACCTTC	CANTQGVFMSNYGYTF
TRBV18	-	TRBD2	TRBJ2-1	TGTGCCAGCTCACCAGGGACTAGCGGGAGGAGGTACAATGAGCAGTTCTTC	CASSPGTSGRRYNEQFF
TRBV28	once	-	TRBJ1-5	TGTGCCAGCGGAGGGATTACCTATAGCAATCAGCCCCAGCATTTT	CASGGITYSNQPQHF
TRBV11-2	-	-	TRBJ1-2	TGTGCCAGCAGCTTAGACCGCCAGGGTTGGGGTAACTATGGCTACACCTTC	CASSLDRQGWGNYGYTF
TRBV20-1	-	-	TRBJ2-1	TGCAGTGCTAGCGTTCCCCGTGAGCAGTTCTTC	CSASVPREQFF
TRBV27	-	-	TRBJ1-4	TGTGCCAGCAGTCACAGAGGGGAAAAACTGTTTTTT	CASSHRGEKLFF
TRBV15	-	-	TRBJ2-3	TGTGCCACCAGCACCCCTCTCCAACGGGAGCATGAAGATACGCAGTATTTT	CATSTPLQREHEDTQYF
TRBV7-2	-	TRBD1	TRBJ2-7	TGTGCCAGCAGCTTAGGGGACCGGGACAGGGGTCACGAGCAGTACTTC	CASSLGDRDRGHEQYF